This entry features one TCR beta chain sequence. Its antigen has not been determined. Per-base qualities were not stored, and no clone one base away is much larger. According to the study, the label for this sample's time point signals: blood 2 weeks post-SBRT. The treatment or condition label of this sample denotes: 15 Gy SBRT to primary tumor, nephrectomy 4 weeks later. Serial peripheral blood from radiation-treated patients was sampled at baseline, 2 weeks and 4 weeks after SBRT to track tumor-enriched clonotypes. Every patient had renal cell carcinoma of clear cell pathology. Genomic DNA for TCR sequencing was prepared using the QIAamp DNA Blood Mini Kit (Qiagen). The analyses included just those samples that passed every quality control check. The data stem from a study of radiation and T cells in renal cell carcinoma (dated by TCRdb to about 2020). In terms of the full investigation: Samples came from a clinical trial, in which primary renal cell carcinomas received 15 Gy stereotactic body radiation therapy followed by nephrectomy 4 weeks later. In total, 53 samples, comprising around 25 tumors and around 27 peripheral blood samples, were subjected to TCR beta sequencing. In the 40 to 55 samples combined, around 3.7 million unique CDR3 nucleotide sequences were found, encoding 3,000,000 or so unique CDR3 amino acid sequences. The paper as a whole reports these results and caveats: The single-armed trial design could not address effects of radiation dose or scheduling on the TCR repertoire. Top tumor clonotypes rose in blood from baseline to 2 weeks post-radiation, then contracted by 4 weeks, suggesting transient expansion of tumor-resident clones. Because pretreatment tumor biopsies were not available, the baseline intratumoral presence of clonotypes could not be determined. Tracking of blood repertoire dynamics stopped at roughly four weeks after treatment, with no follow-up past that point.

Trimming takes 11 bases off V and 7 bases off J; junction bases not matched to a gene: 14. The CDR3, cysteine through phenylalanine, is 14 amino acids long. CDR3 DNA only is kept here, 42 bases in frame from base 1. The germline V gene provides CDR1 MDHEN and CDR2 SYDVKM. TCR beta libraries were generated from genomic DNA with the immunoSEQ kit, following the manufacturer's recommendations. Library preparation used a first multiplex PCR with proprietary primers, then a second PCR adding unique barcodes, with bead cleanups after each round. A kit-provided positive control reaction and a negative control reaction were included in every sample batch. The final libraries were assessed on an Agilent 4200 TapeStation D1000 ScreenTape, pooled by volume, and quantified by qPCR. Sequencing ran on an Illumina NextSeq500 with a MidOutput 150-cycle cartridge, using 156 Read1 and 15 Index1 cycles with kit custom primers. The pooled library was loaded at roughly 1 pM with about 21% PhiX control spiked in. In the authors' own workflow: Vendor-processed data were analyzed in R, and a clonotype was defined as all T cells sharing the same CDR3 nucleotide sequence. For clone abundance analyses, frequencies were normalized to the 10,000 most abundant clones per sample. Public T cell clones, averaging fewer than five per sample, were removed before analysis. Tumor-enriched and baseline blood-enriched clonotypes were defined by at least a 32-fold difference in abundance between compartments. A beta-binomial differential abundance model was used to identify clonotypes that expanded or contracted between blood time points. Tumor-blood repertoire similarity was measured with the Baroni-Urbani and Buser coefficient, and group comparisons used two-tailed Wilcoxon tests in R. As stored in TCRdb, this immuneACCESS dataset retains in-frame rearrangements with V and J assigned. A fraction of the clones does not appear; measured against another copy, unresolved V genes explain less than half of the discrepancy, and the remainder lacks a known reason. Clonal size and the V and J genes are those of that table, whereas D and trimming came from the DNA. The sample records roughly 130,000 clones, approximately 78% of which are singletons. The ten largest clones represent approximately 2% of the sample.

The receptor chain draws on TRBV28 and TRBJ1-5; TRBD1 lines up with 7 middle nucleotides. The sequencing here drew on blood, taken from a patient whose treatment included radiotherapy and nephrectomy. This clonotype was sampled from a woman in her sixties with renal cell carcinoma. The DNA sequence is as follows: TGTGCCGGGACCACAGGGGAACGAGGACAGCCCCAGCATTTT. This is translated as CAGTTGERGQPQHF.